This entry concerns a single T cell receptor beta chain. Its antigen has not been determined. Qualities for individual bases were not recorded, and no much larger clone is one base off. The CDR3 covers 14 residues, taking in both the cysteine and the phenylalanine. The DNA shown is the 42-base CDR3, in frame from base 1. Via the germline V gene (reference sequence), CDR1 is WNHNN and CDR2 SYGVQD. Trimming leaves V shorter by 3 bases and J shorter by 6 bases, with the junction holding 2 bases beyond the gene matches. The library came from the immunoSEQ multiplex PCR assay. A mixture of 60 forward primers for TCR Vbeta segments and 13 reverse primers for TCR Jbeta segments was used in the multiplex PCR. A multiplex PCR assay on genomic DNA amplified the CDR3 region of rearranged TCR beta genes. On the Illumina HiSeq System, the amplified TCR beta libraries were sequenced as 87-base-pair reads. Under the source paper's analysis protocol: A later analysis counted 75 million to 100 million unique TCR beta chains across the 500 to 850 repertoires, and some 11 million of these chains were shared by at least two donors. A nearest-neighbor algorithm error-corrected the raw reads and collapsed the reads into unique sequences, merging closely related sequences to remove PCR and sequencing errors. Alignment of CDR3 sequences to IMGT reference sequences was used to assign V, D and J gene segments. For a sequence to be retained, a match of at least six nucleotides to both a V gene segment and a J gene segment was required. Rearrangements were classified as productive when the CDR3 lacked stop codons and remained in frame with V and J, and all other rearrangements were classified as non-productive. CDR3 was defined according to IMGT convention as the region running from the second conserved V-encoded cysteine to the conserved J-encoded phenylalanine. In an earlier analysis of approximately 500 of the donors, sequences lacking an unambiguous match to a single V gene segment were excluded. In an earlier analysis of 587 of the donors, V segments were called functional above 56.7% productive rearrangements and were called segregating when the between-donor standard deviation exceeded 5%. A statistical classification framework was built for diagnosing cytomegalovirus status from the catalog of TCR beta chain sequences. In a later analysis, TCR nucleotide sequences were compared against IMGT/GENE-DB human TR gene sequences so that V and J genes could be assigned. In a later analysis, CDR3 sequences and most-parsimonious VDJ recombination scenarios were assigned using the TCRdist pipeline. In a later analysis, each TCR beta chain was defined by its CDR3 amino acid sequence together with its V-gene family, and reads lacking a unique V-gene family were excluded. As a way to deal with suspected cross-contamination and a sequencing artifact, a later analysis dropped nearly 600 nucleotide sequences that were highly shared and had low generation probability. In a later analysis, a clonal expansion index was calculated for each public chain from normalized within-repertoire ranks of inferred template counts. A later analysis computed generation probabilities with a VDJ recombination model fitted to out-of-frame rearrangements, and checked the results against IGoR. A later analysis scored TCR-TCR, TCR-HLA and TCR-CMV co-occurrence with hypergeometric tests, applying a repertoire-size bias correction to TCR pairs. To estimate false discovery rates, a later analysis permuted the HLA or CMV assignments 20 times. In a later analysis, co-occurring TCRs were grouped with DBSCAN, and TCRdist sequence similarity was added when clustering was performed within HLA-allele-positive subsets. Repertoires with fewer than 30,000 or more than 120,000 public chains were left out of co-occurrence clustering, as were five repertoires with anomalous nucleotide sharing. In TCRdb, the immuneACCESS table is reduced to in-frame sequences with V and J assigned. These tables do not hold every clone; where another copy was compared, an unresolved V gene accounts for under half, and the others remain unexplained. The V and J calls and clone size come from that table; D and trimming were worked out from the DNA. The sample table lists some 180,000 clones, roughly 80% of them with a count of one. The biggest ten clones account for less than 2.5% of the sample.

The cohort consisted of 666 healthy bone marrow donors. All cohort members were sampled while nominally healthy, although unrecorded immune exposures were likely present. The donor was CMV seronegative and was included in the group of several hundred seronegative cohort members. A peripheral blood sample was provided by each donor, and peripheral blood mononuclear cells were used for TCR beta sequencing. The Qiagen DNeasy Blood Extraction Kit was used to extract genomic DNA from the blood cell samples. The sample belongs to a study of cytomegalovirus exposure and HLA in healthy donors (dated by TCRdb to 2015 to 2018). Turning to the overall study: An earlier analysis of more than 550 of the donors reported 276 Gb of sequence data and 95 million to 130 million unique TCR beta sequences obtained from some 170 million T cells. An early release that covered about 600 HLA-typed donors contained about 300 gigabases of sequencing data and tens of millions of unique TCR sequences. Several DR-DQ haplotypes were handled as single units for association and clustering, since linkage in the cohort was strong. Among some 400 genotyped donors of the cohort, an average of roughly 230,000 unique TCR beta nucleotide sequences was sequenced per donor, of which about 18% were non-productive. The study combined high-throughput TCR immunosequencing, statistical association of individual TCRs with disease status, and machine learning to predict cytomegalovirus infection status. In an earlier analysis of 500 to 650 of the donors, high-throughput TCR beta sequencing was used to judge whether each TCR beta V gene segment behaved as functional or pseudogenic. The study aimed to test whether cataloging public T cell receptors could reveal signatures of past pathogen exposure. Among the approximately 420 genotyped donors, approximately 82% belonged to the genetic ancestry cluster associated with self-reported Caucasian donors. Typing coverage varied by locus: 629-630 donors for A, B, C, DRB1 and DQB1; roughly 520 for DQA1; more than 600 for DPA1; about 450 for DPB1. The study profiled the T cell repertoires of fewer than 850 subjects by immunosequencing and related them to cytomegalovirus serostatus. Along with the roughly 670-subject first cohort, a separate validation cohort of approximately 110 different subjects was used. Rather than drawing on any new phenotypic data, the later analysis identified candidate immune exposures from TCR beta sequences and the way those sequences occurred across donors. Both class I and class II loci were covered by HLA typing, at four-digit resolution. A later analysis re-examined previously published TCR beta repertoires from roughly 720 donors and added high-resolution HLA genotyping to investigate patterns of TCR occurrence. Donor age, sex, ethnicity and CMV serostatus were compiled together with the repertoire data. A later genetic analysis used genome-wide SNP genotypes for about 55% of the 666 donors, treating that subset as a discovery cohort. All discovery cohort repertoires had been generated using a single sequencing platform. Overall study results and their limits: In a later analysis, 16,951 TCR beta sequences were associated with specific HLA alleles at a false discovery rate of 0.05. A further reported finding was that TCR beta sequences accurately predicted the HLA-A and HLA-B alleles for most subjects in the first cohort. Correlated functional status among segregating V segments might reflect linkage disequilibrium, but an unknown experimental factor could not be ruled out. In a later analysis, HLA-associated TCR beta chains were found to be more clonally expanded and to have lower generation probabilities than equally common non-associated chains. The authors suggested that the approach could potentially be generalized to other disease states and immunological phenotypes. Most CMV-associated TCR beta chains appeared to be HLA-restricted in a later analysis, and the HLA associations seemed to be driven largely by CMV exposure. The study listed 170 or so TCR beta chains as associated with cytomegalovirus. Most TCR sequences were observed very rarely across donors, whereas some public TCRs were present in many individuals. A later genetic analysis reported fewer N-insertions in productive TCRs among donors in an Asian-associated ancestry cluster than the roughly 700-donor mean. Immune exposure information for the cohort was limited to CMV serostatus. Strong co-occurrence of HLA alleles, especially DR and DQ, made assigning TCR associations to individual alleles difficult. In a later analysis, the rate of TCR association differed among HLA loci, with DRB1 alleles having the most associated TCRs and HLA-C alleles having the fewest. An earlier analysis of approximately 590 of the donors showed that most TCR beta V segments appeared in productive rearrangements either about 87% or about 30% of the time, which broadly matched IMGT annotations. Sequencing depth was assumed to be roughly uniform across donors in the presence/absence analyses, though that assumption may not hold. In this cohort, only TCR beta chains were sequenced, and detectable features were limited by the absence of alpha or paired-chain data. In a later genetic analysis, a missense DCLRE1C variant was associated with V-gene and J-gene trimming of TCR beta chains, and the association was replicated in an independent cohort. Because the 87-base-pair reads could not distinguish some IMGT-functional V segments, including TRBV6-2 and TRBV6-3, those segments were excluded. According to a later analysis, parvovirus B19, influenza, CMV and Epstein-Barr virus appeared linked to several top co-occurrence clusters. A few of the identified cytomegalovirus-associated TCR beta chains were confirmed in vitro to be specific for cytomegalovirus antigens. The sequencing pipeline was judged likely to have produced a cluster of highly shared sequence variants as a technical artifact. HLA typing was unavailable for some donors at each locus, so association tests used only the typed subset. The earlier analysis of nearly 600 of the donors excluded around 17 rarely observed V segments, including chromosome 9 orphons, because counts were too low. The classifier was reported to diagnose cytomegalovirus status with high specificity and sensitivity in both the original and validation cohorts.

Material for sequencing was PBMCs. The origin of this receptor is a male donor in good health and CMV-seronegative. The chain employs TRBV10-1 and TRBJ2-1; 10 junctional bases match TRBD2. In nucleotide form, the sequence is TGCGCCAGCAGTGATAGCGGGGGGAGCAATGAGCAGTTCTTC. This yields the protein CASSDSGGSNEQFF.